This T cell receptor beta chain appears in the sequencing data of a study of vaccination effects on CD4 cells after COVID-19. Study outcomes and limitations: Late post-vaccination samples showed marked contraction of infection- and vaccine-induced clones.

Measured with immunoSEQ multiplex PCR; TCRdb has only the in-frame clones, and not every one. The sample has tens of thousands of clones; roughly 76% are singletons. As regards this clone: Its antigen is unidentified.

Germline values: CDR1 SGHRS, CDR2 YFSETQ. The V and J ends lost 1 base and 3 bases respectively, with 7 bases between them. CDR3 length: 13 amino acids. Antigen-specific CD4+ T cell clonotypes were called by their expansion after viral peptide-pool culture in ViraFEST. Researchers isolated CD4+ T cells once approximately eleven days of culture had elapsed. The study found no prior SARS-CoV-2 infection in the vaccine recipients, who tested negative for nucleocapsid antibodies. The chain joins TRBV5-1 to TRBJ1-1; no firm D call. The starting material was CD4+ T cells from PBMCs cultured with SARS-CoV-2 spike peptides, obtained before COVID-19 vaccination. The clonotype was recovered from a human donor who received a COVID-19 vaccine. The CDR3, as DNA: TGCGCCAGCAGCTTGTCGCTAGACACTGAAGCTTTCTTT. Translating gives CASSLSLDTEAFF. The whole variable domain, remainder taken from reference TRBV5-1 and TRBJ1-1, is KAGVTQTPRYLIKTRGQQVTLSCSPISGHRSVSWYQQTPGQGLQFLFEYFSETQRNKGNFPGRFSGRQFSNSRSEMNVSTLELGDSALYLCASSLSLDTEAFFGQGTRLTVV.